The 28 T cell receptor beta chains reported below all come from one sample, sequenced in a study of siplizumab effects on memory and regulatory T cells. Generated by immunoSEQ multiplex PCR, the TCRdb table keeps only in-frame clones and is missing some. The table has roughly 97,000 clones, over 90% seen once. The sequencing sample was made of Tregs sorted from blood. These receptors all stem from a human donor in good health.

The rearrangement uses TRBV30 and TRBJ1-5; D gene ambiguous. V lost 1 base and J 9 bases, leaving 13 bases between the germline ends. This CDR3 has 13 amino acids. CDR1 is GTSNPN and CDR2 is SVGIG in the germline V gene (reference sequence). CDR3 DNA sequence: TGTGCCTGGAGTGGTTCTGCATGGGGGCCCCAGCATTTT. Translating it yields CAWSGSAWGPQHF.

The CDR3 region is CAISVAGGSGAGELFF. DNA of the CDR3: TGTGCCATCAGTGTGGCAGGGGGCAGTGGCGCCGGGGAGCTGTTTTTT. The V call is TRBV10-3, the J call TRBJ2-2; 8 nucleotides agree with TRBD1. Trimming at V came to 4 bases and at J to 6 bases, leaving 10 bases not matched to a gene. The CDR3 is 16 amino acids. Looked up from germline, CDR1 is ENHRY and CDR2 is SYGVKD.

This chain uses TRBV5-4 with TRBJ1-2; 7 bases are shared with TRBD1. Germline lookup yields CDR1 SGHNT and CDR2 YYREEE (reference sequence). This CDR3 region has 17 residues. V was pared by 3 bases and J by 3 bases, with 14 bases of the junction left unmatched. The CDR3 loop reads CASSSGLLRGSDYGYTF. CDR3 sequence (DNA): TGTGCCAGCAGCTCAGGACTACTCAGGGGGAGTGACTATGGCTACACCTTC.

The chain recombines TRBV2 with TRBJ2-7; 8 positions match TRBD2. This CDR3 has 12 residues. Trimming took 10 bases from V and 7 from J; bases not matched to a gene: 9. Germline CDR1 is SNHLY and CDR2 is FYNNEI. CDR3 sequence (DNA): TGTGCCACCGACTTAGCGGGATTTGAGCAGTACTTC. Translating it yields CATDLAGFEQYF.

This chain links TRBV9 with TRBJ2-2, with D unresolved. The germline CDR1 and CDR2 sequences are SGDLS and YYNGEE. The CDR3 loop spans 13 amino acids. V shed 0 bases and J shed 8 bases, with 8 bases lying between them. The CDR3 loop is CASSVGLGGELFF. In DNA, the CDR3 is TGTGCCAGCAGCGTAGGCCTTGGAGGGGAGCTGTTTTTT.

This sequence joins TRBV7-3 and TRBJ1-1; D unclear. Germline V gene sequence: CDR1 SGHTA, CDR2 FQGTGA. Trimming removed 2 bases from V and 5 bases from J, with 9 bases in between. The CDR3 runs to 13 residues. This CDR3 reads CASSLYGGTEAFF. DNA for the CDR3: TGTGCCAGCAGCTTATACGGAGGGACTGAAGCTTTCTTT.

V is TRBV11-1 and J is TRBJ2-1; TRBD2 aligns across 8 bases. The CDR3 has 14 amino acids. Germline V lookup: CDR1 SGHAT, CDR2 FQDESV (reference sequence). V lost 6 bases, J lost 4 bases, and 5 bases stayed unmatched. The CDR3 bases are TGTGCCAGCAGGAAGCGGGAGCCTTACAATGAGCAGTTCTTC. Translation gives CASRKREPYNEQFF.

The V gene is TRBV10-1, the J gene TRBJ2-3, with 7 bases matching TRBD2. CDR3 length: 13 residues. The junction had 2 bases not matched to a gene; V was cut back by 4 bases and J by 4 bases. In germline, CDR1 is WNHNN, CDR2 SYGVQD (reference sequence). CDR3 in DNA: TGCGCCAGCAGTGCTAGCGGCGCAGATACGCAGTATTTT. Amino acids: CASSASGADTQYF.

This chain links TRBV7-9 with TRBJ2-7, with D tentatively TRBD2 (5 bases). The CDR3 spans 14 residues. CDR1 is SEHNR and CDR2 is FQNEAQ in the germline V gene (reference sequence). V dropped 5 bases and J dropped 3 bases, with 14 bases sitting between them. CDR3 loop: CASSRPGSLYEQYF. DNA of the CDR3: TGTGCCAGCAGCAGACCGGGAAGCCTCTACGAGCAGTACTTC.

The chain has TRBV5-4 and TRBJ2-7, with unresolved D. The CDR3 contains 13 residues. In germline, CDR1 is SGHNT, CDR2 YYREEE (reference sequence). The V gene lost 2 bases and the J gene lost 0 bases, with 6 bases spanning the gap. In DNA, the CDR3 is TGTGCCAGCAGCTTTGGCTTCTCCTACGAGCAGTACTTC. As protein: CASSFGFSYEQYF.

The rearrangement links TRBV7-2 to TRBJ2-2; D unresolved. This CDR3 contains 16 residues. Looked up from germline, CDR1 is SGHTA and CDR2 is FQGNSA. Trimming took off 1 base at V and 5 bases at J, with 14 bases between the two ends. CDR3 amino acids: CASSLVRMGRTGELFF. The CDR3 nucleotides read TGTGCCAGCAGCTTAGTTCGTATGGGCCGGACCGGGGAGCTGTTTTTT. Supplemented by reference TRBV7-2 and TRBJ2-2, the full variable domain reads GAGVSQSPSNKVTEKGKDVELRCDPISGHTALYWYRQSLGQGLEFLIYFQGNSAPDKSGLPSDRFSAERTGGSVSTLTIQRTQQEDSAVYLCASSLVRMGRTGELFFGEGSRLTVL.

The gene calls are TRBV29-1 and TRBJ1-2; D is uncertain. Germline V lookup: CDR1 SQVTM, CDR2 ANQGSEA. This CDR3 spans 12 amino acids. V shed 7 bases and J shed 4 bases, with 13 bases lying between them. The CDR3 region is CSAWAAGYGYTF. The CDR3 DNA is TGCAGCGCCTGGGCGGCAGGCTATGGCTACACCTTC.

DNA for the CDR3: TGTGCCAGCAGTTCCGACTGGTCAAAGGATACGCAGTATTTT. It encodes CASSSDWSKDTQYF. The chain carries TRBV6-5 and TRBJ2-3; unclear D gene. Germline V gives CDR1 MNHEY, CDR2 SVGAGI. CDR3 size: 14 residues. The V end was cut by 4 bases, the J end by 6 bases, with 14 bases between.

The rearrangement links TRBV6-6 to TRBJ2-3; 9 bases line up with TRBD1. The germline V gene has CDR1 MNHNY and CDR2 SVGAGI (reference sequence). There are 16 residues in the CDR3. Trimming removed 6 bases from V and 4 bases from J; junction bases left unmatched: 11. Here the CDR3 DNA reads TGTGCCAGCAGCCCTGGGACAGGGTTTCGGTCAGATACGCAGTATTTT. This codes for CASSPGTGFRSDTQYF.

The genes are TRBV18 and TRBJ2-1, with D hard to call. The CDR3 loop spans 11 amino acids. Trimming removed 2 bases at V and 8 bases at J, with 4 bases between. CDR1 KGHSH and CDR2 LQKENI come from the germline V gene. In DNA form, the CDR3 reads TGTGCCAGCTCACCAGGGCATGAGCAGTTCTTC. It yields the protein CASSPGHEQFF.

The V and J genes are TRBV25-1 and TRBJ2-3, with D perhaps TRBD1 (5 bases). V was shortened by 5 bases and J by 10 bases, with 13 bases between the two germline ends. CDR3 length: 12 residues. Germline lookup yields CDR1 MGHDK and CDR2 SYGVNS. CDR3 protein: CASSLQAGPQYF. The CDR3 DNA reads TGTGCCAGCAGTTTACAGGCTGGGCCGCAGTATTTT.

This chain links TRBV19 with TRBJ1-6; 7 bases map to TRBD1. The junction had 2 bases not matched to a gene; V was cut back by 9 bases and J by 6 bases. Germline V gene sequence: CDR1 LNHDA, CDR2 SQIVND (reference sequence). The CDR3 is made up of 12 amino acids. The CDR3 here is CASNRGNSPLHF. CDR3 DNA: TGTGCCAGCAACAGGGGTAATTCACCCCTCCACTTT.

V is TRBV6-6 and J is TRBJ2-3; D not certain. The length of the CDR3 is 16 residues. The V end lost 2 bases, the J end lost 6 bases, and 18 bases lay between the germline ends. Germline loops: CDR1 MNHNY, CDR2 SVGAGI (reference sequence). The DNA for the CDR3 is TGTGCCAGCAGTTACCCCGGAAACTACAGACTGGATACGCAGTATTTT. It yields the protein CASSYPGNYRLDTQYF.

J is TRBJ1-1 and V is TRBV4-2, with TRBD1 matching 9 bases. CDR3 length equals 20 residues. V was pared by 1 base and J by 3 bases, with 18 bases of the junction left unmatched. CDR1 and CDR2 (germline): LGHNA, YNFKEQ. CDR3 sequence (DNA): TGTGCCAGCAGCCAAGTTTCGGCGGGACAGGGACTACCAAGGGACACTGAAGCTTTCTTT. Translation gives CASSQVSAGQGLPRDTEAFF.

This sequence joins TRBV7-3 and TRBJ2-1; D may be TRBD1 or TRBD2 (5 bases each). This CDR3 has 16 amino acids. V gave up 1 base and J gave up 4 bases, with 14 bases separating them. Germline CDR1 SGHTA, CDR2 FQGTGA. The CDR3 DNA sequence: TGTGCCAGCAGCTTAAGCCCGCCAGGGACGTACAATGAGCAGTTCTTC. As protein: CASSLSPPGTYNEQFF.

CDR3 nucleotides: TGTGCCACCCATCTCTATGGCTACACCTTC. It codes for CATHLYGYTF. The rearrangement links TRBV6-1 to TRBJ1-2; no reliable D call. Looked up from germline, CDR1 is MNHNS and CDR2 is SASEGT. CDR3 size: 10 residues. Trimming took 10 bases from V and 4 from J, leaving 7 bases between them.

The CDR3 here is CASGYIGRADTQYF. The CDR3 coding sequence is TGCGCCAGTGGTTACATCGGTAGGGCAGATACGCAGTATTTT. The rearrangement joins TRBV5-1 to TRBJ2-3, with D uncertain. Germline loops: CDR1 SGHRS, CDR2 YFSETQ. The CDR3 contains 14 residues. The V and J ends lost 8 bases and 4 bases respectively, with 17 bases between them.

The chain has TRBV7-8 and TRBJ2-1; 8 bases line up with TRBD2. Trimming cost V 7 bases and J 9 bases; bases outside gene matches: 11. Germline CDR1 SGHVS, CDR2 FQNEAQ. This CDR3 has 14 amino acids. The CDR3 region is CASTPGGRRSEQFF. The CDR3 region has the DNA TGTGCCAGCACCCCGGGGGGGCGCCGGAGTGAGCAGTTCTTC.

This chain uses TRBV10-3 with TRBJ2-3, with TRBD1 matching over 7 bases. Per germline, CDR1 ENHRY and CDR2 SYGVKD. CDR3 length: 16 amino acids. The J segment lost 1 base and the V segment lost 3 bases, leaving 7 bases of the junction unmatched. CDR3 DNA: TGTGCCATCAGTGACCCCGACAGGGAACGCACAGATACGCAGTATTTT. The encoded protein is CAISDPDRERTDTQYF.

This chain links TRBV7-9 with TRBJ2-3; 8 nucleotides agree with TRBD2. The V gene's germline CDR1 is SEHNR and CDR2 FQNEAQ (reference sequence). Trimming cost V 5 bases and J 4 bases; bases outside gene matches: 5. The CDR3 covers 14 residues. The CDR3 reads CASSPGLAADTQYF. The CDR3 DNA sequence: TGTGCCAGCAGCCCAGGACTAGCCGCAGATACGCAGTATTTT.

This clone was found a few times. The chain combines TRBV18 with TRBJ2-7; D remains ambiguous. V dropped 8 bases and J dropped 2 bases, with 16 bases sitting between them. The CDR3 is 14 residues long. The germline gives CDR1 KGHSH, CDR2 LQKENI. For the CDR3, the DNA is TGTGCCAGCGGCCCGGGTAGCCCCCCCTACGAGCAGTACTTC. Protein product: CASGPGSPPYEQYF.

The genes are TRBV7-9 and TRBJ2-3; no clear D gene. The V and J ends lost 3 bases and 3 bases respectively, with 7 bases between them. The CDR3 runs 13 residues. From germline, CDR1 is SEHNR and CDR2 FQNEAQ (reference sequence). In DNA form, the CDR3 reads TGTGCCAGCAGCTTCTACTCAACAGATACGCAGTATTTT. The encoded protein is CASSFYSTDTQYF.

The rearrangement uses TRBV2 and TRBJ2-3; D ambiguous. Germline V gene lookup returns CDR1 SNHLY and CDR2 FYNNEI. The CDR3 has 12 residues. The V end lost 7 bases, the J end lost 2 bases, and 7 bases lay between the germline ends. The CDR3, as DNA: TGTGCCAGCACGACGTCCACAGATACGCAGTATTTT. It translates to CASTTSTDTQYF. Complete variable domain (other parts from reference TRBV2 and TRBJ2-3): EPEVTQTPSHQVTQMGQEVILRCVPISNHLYFYWYRQILGQKVEFLVSFYNNEISEKSEIFDDQFSVERPDGSNFTLKIRSTKLEDSAMYFCASTTSTDTQYFGPGTRLTVL.